Listed here is a single T cell receptor (beta chain). Its cognate antigen is unknown. TCR beta VDJ and CDR3 profiles were obtained from a genomic DNA template. TCRdb analysed the reads with MiXCR anew, one entry per CDR3 protein. The table includes some 190,000 distinct CDR3 sequences, 46% detected once. The CDR3 runs 13 residues. Trimming cost V 10 bases and J 10 bases, with 22 bases left between them. This entry is derived from a study of CD8+CD57+ T cells in acquired aplastic anemia. Study findings and constraints: Fewer than 30 shared CD8+ CDR3s appeared highly expressed within patients' immunodominant clones.

The chain employs TRBV12-3 or TRBV12-4 and TRBJ1-1; D perhaps matches TRBD1 (6 bases). The sequence derives from a human donor in good health. The sequenced sample was sorted CD4+, CD8+, or CD8+CD57+ T cells (not recorded which) from PBMCs. CDR3 protein: CATPYPGAPRAFF. The DNA for the CDR3 is TGTGCCACCCCGTACCCGGGGGCACCGAGAGCTTTCTTT.